The clone carrying this T cell receptor (beta chain) has at least ten counts. This sample is part of a study of naive and memory T cell subsets. The CDR3 sequence is 15 residues long. V gave up 5 bases and J gave up 2 bases, with 13 bases separating them. Germline V CDR1 and CDR2: MNHEY, SVGEGT. Both TRBC1 and TRBC2 were covered by a beta constant-region primer of two equimolar oligonucleotides. TCRdb re-derived calls from the UMI-ligation and nested PCR reads in MiXCR, one entry per CDR3 protein. The sample consists of about 90,000 distinct CDR3 sequences, around 7% of them appearing once. This TCR was sampled from a human donor in good health. Sequencing was carried out using central memory CD4+ T cells from blood. The J gene is TRBJ1-5, the V gene TRBV6-2 or TRBV6-3; TRBD1 might be the D (6 bases). The CDR3 sequence is CASSTGIAGNQPQHF. The CDR3 DNA follows: TGTGCCAGCAGTACAGGGATCGCGGGCAATCAGCCCCAGCATTTT.